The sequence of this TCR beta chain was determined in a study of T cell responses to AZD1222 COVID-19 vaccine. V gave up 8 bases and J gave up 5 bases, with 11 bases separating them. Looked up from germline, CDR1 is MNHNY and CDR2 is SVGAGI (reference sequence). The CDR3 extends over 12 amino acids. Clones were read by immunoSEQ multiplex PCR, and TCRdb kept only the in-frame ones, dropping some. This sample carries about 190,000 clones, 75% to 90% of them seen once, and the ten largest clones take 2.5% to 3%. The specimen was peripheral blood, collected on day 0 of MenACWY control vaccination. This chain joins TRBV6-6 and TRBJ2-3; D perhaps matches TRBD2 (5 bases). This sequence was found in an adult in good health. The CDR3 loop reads CASWLAGDTQYF. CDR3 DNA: TGTGCCAGCTGGCTAGCCGGAGATACGCAGTATTTT.